Included here is one TCR beta chain sequence, with context. What it recognizes is unknown. This entry comes from a study of T cell repertoires in cytomegalovirus infection. Study-wide context: Matching HLA type, along with CMV infection, was indicated by public TCR beta signatures. Whole-study results and caveats: Of the TCR beta families, the public ones yielded a cumulative frequency that identified carriers of CMV plus the relevant HLA. Dominating the ex vivo response were HLA-C-restricted CMV-specific TCR beta clonotypes.

One entry per CDR3 protein, called by TCRdb with MiXCR from the reads. Among fewer than 550,000 distinct CDR3 sequences, around 11% were seen once, and the ten largest hold roughly 10%. Trimming removed 6 bases at V and 0 bases at J, with 9 bases between. The CDR3 has 14 residues. CDR1 and CDR2 (germline): MDHEN, SYDVKM. The material sequenced was PBMCs. The TCR originated in a human donor in good health (CMV status not recorded). Some clones in this sample may be carry-over from other donors' samples. The chain is built from TRBV28 and TRBJ1-3, with D perhaps matching TRBD1 (5 bases). CDR3 sequence: CASSSGYSGNTIYF. In DNA, the CDR3 is TGTGCCAGCAGCTCAGGGTACTCTGGAAACACCATATATTTT.